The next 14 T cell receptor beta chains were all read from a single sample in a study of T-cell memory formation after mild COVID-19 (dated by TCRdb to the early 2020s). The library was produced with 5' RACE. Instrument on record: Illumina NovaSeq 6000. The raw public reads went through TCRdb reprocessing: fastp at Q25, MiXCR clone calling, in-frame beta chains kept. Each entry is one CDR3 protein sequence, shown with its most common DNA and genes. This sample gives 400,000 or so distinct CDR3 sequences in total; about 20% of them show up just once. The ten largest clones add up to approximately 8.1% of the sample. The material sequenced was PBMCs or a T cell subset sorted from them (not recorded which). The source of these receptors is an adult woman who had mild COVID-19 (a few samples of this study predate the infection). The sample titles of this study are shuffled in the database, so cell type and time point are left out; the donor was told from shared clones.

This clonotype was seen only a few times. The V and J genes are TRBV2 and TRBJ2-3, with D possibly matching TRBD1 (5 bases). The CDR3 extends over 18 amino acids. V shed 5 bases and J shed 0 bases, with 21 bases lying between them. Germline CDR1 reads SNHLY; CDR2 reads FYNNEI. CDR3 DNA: TGTGCCAGCAGTCGACCAGGGAAAGGGAACCCTAGCACAGATACGCAGTATTTT. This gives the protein CASSRPGKGNPSTDTQYF.

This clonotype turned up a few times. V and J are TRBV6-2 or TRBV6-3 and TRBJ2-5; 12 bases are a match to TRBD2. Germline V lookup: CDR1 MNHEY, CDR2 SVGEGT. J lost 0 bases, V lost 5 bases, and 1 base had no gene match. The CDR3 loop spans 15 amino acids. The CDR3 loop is CASSRLAGDQETQYF. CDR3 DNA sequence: TGTGCCAGCAGTCGACTAGCGGGGGACCAAGAGACCCAGTACTTC.

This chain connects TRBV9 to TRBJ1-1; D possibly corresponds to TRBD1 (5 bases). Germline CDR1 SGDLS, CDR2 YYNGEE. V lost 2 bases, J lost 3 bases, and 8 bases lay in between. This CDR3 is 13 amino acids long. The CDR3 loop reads CASSVTGYTEAFF. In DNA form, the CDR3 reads TGTGCCAGCAGCGTTACAGGTTACACTGAAGCTTTCTTT.

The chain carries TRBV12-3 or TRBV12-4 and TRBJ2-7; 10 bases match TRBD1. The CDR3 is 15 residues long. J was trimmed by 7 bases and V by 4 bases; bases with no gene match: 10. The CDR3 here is CASSSWDRGSEEQYF. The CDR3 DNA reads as TGTGCCAGCAGTTCCTGGGACAGGGGCTCGGAGGAGCAGTACTTC.

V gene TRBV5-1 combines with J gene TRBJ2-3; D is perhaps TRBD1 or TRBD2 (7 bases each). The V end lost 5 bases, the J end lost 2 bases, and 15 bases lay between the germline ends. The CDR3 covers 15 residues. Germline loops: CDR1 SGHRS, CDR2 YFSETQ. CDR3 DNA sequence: TGCGCCAGCAGTTCCAGGGGGACTAACACAGATACGCAGTATTTT. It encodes CASSSRGTNTDTQYF.

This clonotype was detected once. CDR3 amino acids: CAISEPSGGGDEQFF. CDR3 nucleotide sequence: TGTGCCATCAGTGAGCCGAGCGGGGGGGGCGATGAGCAGTTCTTC. The rearrangement uses TRBV10-3 and TRBJ2-1; 10 bases match TRBD2. V trimming: 2 bases; J trimming: 8 bases; junction bases outside the gene matches: 6. CDR1 and CDR2 from the germline V gene are ENHRY and SYGVKD. The CDR3 totals 15 residues.

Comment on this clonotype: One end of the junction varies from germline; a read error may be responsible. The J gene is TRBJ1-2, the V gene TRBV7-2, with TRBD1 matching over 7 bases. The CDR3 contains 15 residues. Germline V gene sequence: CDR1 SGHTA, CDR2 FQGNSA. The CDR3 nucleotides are TGTGTCAGCAGCTTTACTGGACAGGCGATCTATGGCTACACCTTC. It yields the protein CVSSFTGQAIYGYTF. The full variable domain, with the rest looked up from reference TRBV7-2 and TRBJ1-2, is GAGVSQSPSNKVTEKGKDVELRCDPISGHTALYWYRQSLGQGLEFLIYFQGNSAPDKSGLPSDRFSAERTGGSVSTLTIQRTQQEDSAVYLCVSSFTGQAIYGYTFGSGTRLTVV.

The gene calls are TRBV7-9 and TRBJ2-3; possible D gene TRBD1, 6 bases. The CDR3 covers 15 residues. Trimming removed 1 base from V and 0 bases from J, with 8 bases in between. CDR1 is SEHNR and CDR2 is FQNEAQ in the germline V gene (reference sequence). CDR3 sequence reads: CASSLEGGSTDTQYF. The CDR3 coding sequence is TGTGCCAGCAGCTTAGAAGGGGGAAGCACAGATACGCAGTATTTT.

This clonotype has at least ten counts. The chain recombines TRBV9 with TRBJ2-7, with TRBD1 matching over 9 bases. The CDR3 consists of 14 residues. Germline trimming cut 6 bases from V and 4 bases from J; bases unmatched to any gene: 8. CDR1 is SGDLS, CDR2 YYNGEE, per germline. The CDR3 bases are TGTGCCAGCAATAGCGGACAGGGGTCATACGAGCAGTACTTC. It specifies CASNSGQGSYEQYF.

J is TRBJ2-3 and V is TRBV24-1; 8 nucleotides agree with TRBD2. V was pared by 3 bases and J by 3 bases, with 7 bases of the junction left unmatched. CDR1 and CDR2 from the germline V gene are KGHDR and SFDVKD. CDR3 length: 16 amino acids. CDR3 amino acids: CATSDPGGAYTDTQYF. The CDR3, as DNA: TGTGCCACCAGTGATCCCGGGGGGGCCTATACAGATACGCAGTATTTT.

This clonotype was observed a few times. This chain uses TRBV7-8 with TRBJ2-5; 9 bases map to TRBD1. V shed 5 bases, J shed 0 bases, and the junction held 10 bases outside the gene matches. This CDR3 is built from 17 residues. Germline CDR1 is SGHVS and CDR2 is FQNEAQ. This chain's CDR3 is CASSPRGGQGHQETQYF. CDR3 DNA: TGTGCCAGCAGCCCCAGAGGGGGACAGGGACACCAAGAGACCCAGTACTTC.

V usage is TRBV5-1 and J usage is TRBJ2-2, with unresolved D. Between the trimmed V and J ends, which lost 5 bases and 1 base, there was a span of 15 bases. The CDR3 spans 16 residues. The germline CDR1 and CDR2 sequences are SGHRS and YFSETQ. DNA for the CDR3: TGCGCCAGCAGGTCCAGGAAGTTACAGAACACCGGGGAGCTGTTTTTT. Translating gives CASRSRKLQNTGELFF.

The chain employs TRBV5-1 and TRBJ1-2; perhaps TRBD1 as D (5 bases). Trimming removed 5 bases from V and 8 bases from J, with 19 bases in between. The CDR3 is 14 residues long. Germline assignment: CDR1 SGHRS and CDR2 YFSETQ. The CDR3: CASSQQAGEGGYTF. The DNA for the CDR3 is TGCGCCAGCAGTCAACAGGCGGGCGAGGGCGGCTACACCTTC.

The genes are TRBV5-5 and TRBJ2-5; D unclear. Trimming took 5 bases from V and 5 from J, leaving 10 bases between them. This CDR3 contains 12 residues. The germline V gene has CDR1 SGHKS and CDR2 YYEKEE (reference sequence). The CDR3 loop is CASSTTTETQYF. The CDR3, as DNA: TGTGCCAGCAGTACAACCACGGAGACCCAGTACTTC.